This TCR beta chain was profiled in a study of blood T cell repertoires in COVID-19. As for the study in general: COVID-19 samples from acute and convalescent phases originated in the United States, Italy and Spain. Sample material is recorded as cDNA or gDNA derived from T cells, B-cell-depleted T cells, or PBMCs.

Here immunoSEQ multiplex PCR was the method, and the copy in TCRdb shows in-frame clones only, minus some. The table lists roughly 120,000 clones, roughly 90% of them singletons. Germline V gene data show CDR1 as SGHVS and CDR2 as FQNEAQ. This CDR3 has 13 residues. V was pared by 4 bases and J by 8 bases, with 5 bases of the junction left unmatched. The sequencing input was peripheral blood. The chain is built from TRBV7-8 and TRBJ1-2, with TRBD1 matching 9 bases. The sequence was obtained from a man between 45 and 60 years old with active COVID-19. The DNA of the CDR3 is TGTGCCAGCAGCTCAGGGACAGGGAGGGGCTACACCTTC. Translation gives CASSSGTGRGYTF.